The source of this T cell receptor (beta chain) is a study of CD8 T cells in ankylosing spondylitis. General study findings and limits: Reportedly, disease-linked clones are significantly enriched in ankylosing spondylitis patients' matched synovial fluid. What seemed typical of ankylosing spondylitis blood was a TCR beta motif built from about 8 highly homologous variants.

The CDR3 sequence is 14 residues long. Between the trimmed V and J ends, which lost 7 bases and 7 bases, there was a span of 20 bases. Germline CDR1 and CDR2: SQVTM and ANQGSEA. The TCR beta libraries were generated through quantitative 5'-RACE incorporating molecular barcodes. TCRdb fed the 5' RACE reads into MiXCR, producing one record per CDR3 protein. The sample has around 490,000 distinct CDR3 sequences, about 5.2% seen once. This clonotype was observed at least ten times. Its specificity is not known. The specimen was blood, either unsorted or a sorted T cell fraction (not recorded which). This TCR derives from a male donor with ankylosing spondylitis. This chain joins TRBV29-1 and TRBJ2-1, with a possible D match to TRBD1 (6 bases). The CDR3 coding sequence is TGCAGCGCCCCGGGGCCAGGGACAAGAAATGAGCAGTTCTTC. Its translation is CSAPGPGTRNEQFF.